The T cell receptor beta chain under discussion was sequenced for a study of T cells in Graves' hyperthyroidism and ophthalmopathy. Exclusion of a patient resulted from uncontrolled infection, other autoimmune disease, pregnancy or lactation. The diagnostic basis comprised clinical symptoms, serum thyroxine and TRAb, thyroid ultrasound and orbital computed tomography. From 9 to 10 ml of fresh peripheral blood, PBMCs were isolated. Regarding the study as a whole: Clonotypes that were expanded in thyroid above 0.001 mostly appeared in blood too.

Amplification of TCR beta CDR3 regions was performed using RNA transcripts as template. When the TCR CDR3 underwent first-round RT-PCR, the HTBI primer set was used. TCRdb processed the multiplex PCR reads anew with MiXCR; each CDR3 protein has one entry. The sample yields about 480,000 distinct CDR3 sequences, 22% seen once. About this clonotype: Antigen specificity is unknown.

This CDR3 has 16 residues. The germline V gene has CDR1 SGHTA and CDR2 FQGTGA. Trimming cost V 1 base and J 6 bases; bases outside gene matches: 5. The source of this sequence is a woman in her 70s with Graves' ophthalmopathy. This chain uses TRBV7-3 with TRBJ2-1; 11 nucleotides line up with TRBD2. The source material was blood. Here the CDR3 DNA reads TGTGCCAGCAGCTTAAAAGGGACTAGCGGTCTCAATGAGCAGTTCTTC. It yields the protein CASSLKGTSGLNEQFF.